Below are 8 T cell receptor beta chains sequenced from a single sample in a study of T-cell memory formation after mild COVID-19. TCRdb analysed the 5' RACE reads with MiXCR anew, one entry per CDR3 protein. Among fewer than 400,000 distinct CDR3 sequences listed, around a sixth were seen once. Sequencing was performed on PBMCs or a T cell subset sorted from them (not recorded which). The receptor set was obtained from a man aged 18 to 29 who had mild COVID-19 (a few samples of this study predate the infection). Cell type and time point are not known.

This clonotype was recorded a few times. This chain links TRBV27 with TRBJ2-2, with 7 bases fitting TRBD1. The CDR3 extends over 13 amino acids. Germline V gives CDR1 MNHEY, CDR2 SMNVEV (reference sequence). With 7 bases clipped from V and 6 bases from J, the junction kept 5 bases outside the gene matches. The CDR3 DNA sequence: TGTGCCAGCAACAGGGGTCTCTCCGGGGAGCTGTTTTTT. It encodes CASNRGLSGELFF.

The genes are TRBV7-2 and TRBJ2-1; D is uncertain. Trimming removed 6 bases at V and 4 bases at J, with 13 bases between. This CDR3 is 14 amino acids long. Germline V lookup: CDR1 SGHTA, CDR2 FQGNSA. The CDR3 DNA reads as TGTGCCAGCAGTCGCCCGACTGTATACAATGAGCAGTTCTTC. Amino acid sequence: CASSRPTVYNEQFF.

This clonotype was recorded many times. CDR3 in DNA: TGCGCCAGCAGCGTCGCCGGGGACAACCCATATAATTCACCCCTCCACTTT. Translation: CASSVAGDNPYNSPLHF. The chain has TRBV5-1 and TRBJ1-6; TRBD1 is a possible D gene (6 bases). Germline loops: CDR1 SGHRS, CDR2 YFSETQ. The CDR3 contains 17 residues. The V end lost 4 bases, the J end lost 4 bases, and 18 bases lay between the germline ends.

A few counts support this clonotype. This chain joins TRBV12-3 or TRBV12-4 and TRBJ2-3; D could derive from TRBD1 or TRBD2 (6 bases each). Between the trimmed V and J ends, which lost 6 bases and 6 bases, there was a span of 13 bases. This CDR3 is built from 13 residues. Here the CDR3 DNA reads TGTGCCAGCAGCAGGGGAGGCCAGGATACGCAGTATTTT. Translation gives CASSRGGQDTQYF.

The table lists this clonotype with many counts. This chain connects TRBV6-6 to TRBJ2-7; D perhaps matches TRBD1 (6 bases). V was trimmed by 6 bases and J by 1 base, leaving 10 bases between them. The CDR3 covers 13 residues. Germline V gene data show CDR1 as MNHNY and CDR2 as SVGAGI (reference sequence). CDR3 sequence reads: CASSPQGSYEQYV. The CDR3 DNA follows: TGTGCCAGCAGCCCACAGGGTTCCTACGAGCAGTACGTC.

This clonotype was found a few times. The rearrangement uses TRBV7-9 and TRBJ1-5; D uncertain. V lost 5 bases and J lost 6, with 14 bases in between. CDR1 and CDR2 (germline): SEHNR, FQNEAQ (reference sequence). CDR3 size: 14 residues. CDR3 loop: CASSPWGSGQPQHF. In nucleotides, the CDR3 is TGTGCCAGCAGCCCTTGGGGTTCGGGTCAGCCCCAGCATTTT.

This clonotype was observed a few times. The chain links TRBV23-1 to TRBJ1-2; D ambiguous. TRBV23-1 is an ORF; its function is uncertain. This CDR3 contains 12 residues. V dropped 8 bases and J dropped 8 bases, with 15 bases sitting between them. The CDR3 is CASGLFKGGYTF. The CDR3 nucleotides read TGCGCCAGCGGCCTGTTCAAGGGCGGCTACACCTTC.

The V gene is TRBV7-9, the J gene TRBJ1-2; possible D gene TRBD1, 5 bases. Trimming cost V 4 bases and J 7 bases, with 7 bases left between them. The germline CDR1 and CDR2 sequences are SEHNR and FQNEAQ (reference sequence). The CDR3 is made up of 11 amino acids. The CDR3 is CASSYGAGYTF. CDR3 nucleotides: TGTGCCAGCAGCTATGGGGCTGGCTACACCTTC.